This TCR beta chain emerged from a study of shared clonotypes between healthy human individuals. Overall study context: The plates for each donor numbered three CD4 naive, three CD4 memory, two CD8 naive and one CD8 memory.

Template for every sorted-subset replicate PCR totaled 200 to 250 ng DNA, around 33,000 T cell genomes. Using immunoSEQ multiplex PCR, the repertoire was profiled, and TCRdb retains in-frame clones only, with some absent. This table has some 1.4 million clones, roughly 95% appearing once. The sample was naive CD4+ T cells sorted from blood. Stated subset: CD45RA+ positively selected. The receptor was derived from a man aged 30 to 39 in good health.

This CDR3 reads CASSRGGTENTEAFF. CDR3 nucleotide sequence: TGTGCCAGCTCACGCGGCGGGACGGAGAACACTGAAGCTTTCTTT. The chain recombines TRBV18 with TRBJ1-1; possibly TRBD1 for D (5 bases). V was clipped by 4 bases and J by 1 base, with 13 bases between them. The germline CDR1 and CDR2 sequences are KGHSH and LQKENI. The CDR3 consists of 15 residues.